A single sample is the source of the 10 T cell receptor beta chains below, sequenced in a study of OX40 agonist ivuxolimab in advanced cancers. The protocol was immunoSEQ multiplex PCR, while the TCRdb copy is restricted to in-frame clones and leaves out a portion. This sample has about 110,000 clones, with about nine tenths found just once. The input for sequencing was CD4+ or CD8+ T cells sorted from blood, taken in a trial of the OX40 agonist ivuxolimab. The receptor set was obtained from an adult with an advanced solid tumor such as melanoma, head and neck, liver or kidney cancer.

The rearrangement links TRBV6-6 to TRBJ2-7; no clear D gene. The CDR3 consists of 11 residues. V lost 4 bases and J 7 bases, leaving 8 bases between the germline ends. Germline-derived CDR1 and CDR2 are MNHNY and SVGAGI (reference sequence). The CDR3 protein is CASSLAGEQYF. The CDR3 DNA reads TGTGCCAGCAGTTTGGCTGGGGAGCAGTACTTC.

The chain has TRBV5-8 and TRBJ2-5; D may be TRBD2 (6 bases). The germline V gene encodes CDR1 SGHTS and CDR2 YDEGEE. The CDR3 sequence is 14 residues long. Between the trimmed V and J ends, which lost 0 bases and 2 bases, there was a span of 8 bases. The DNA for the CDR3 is TGTGCCAGCAGCTTGGGGACTAATCAAGAGACCCAGTACTTC. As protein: CASSLGTNQETQYF.

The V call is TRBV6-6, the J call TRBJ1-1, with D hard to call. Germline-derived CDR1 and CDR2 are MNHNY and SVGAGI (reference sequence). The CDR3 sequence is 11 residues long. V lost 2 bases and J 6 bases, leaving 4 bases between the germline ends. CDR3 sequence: CASSYASEAFF. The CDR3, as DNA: TGTGCCAGCAGTTACGCGTCTGAAGCTTTCTTT.

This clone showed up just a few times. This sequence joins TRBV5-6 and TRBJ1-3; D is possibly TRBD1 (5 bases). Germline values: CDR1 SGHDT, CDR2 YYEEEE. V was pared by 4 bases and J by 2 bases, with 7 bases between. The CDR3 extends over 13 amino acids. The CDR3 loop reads CASSRGTGNTIYF. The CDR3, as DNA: TGTGCCAGCAGCCGGGGGACTGGAAACACCATATATTTT.

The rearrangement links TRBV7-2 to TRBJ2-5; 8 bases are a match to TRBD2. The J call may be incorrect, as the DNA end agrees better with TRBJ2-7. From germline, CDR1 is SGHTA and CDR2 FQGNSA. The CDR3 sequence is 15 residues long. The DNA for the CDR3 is TGTGCCAGCAGCGCAAGCGGGGGAAGTGGGTTCGAGCAGTACTTC. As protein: CASSASGGSGFEQYF.

CDR3 DNA sequence: TGTGCCAGCAGCCCCGGACAGGGTCGGAACTATGGCTACACCTTC. It yields the protein CASSPGQGRNYGYTF. This chain joins TRBV11-2 and TRBJ1-2; the match to TRBD1 covers 8 bases. CDR3 length: 15 amino acids. The trim removed 5 bases at V and 2 bases at J, leaving 7 bases unmatched. Germline V gene sequence: CDR1 SGHAT, CDR2 FQNNGV.

CDR3 residues: CASSPGTSVSLSTDTQYF. In nucleotides, the CDR3 is TGTGCCAGCAGCCCAGGGACTAGCGTATCCCTCAGCACAGATACGCAGTATTTT. The genes are TRBV5-4 and TRBJ2-3, with TRBD2 matching 10 bases. Trimming removed 4 bases from V and 0 bases from J; junction bases left unmatched: 11. The CDR3 runs 18 residues. Germline CDR1 is SGHNT and CDR2 is YYREEE (reference sequence). Based on the CDR3 plus reference TRBV5-4 and TRBJ2-3, the full variable domain is ETGVTQSPTHLIKTRGQQVTLRCSSQSGHNTVSWYQQALGQGPQFIFQYYREEENGRGNFPPRFSGLQFPNYSSELNVNALELDDSALYLCASSPGTSVSLSTDTQYFGPGTRLTVL.

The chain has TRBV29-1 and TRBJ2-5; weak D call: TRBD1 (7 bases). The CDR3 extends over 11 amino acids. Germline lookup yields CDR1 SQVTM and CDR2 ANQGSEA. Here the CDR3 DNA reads TGCACCACGGAGGGGGCCGAGACCCAGTACTTC. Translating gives CTTEGAETQYF.

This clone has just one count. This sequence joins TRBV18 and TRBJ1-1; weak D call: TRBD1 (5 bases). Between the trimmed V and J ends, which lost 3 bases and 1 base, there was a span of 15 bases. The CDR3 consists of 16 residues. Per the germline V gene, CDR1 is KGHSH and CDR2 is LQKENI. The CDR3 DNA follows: TGTGCCAGCTCACCCCTTCCGATCGACAGGAACACTGAAGCTTTCTTT. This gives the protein CASSPLPIDRNTEAFF.

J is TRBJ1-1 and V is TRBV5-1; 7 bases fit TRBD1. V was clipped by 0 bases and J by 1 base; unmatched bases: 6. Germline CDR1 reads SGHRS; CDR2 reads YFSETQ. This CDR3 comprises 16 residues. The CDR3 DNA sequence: TGCGCCAGCAGCTTGGTAGGGACAGCGAAGAACACTGAAGCTTTCTTT. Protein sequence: CASSLVGTAKNTEAFF. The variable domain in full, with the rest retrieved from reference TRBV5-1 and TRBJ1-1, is KAGVTQTPRYLIKTRGQQVTLSCSPISGHRSVSWYQQTPGQGLQFLFEYFSETQRNKGNFPGRFSGRQFSNSRSEMNVSTLELGDSALYLCASSLVGTAKNTEAFFGQGTRLTVV.